A selection of T cell receptor beta chains follows, all from one sample in a study of T cells in Graves' hyperthyroidism and ophthalmopathy. MiXCR, run by TCRdb on the multiplex PCR reads, gives a single entry per CDR3 protein. The sample records around 580,000 distinct CDR3 sequences, 35% to 55% being singletons. Specimen: peripheral blood or thyroid tissue (not recorded which). The receptors shown here come from a young woman with Graves' hyperthyroidism. CDR3s include the opening cysteine and the closing phenylalanine or tryptophan. The D gene is left open where the match is weak. Clone size, where shown, is once, few, many, or a class for clones that have expanded.

j_call: TRBJ2-7
d_call: TRBD1
v_call: TRBV6-6
clone_size: many
cdr3_nt: TGTGCCAGCAGTTACCTAGGAACAGGGGCGACCTACGAGCAGTACTTC
cdr3_aa: CASSYLGTGATYEQYF

j_call: TRBJ2-7
d_call: TRBD2
v_call: TRBV6-5
clone_size: many
cdr3_nt: TGTGCCAGCAGTCCATCGGCGGGAGGGCCGAAAGAGCAGTACTTC
cdr3_aa: CASSPSAGGPKEQYF

j_call: TRBJ1-2
d_call: TRBD1
v_call: TRBV2
clone_size: many
cdr3_nt: TGTGCCAGCAGTGAGGGACAGGGGCCCCCCATCTATGGCTACACCTTC
cdr3_aa: CASSEGQGPPIYGYTF

j_call: TRBJ2-7
d_call: -
v_call: TRBV6-4
clone_size: -
cdr3_nt: TGTGCCAGCAGTGAAGGGCCCAACTTCGAGCAGTACTTC
cdr3_aa: CASSEGPNFEQYF

j_call: TRBJ1-5
d_call: -
v_call: TRBV11-2
clone_size: -
cdr3_nt: TGTGCCAGCAGCTCCCATAGGGGGACGAGCAATCAGCCCCAGCATTTT
cdr3_aa: CASSSHRGTSNQPQHF

j_call: TRBJ2-2
d_call: -
v_call: TRBV7-2
clone_size: many
cdr3_nt: TGTGCCAGCAGCTACCGTTTAGCGAATATCGGGGAGCTGTTTTTT
cdr3_aa: CASSYRLANIGELFF

j_call: TRBJ1-4
d_call: -
v_call: TRBV6-6
clone_size: many
cdr3_nt: TGTGCCAGCAGCGATAACAGGGAAAAACTGTTTTTT
cdr3_aa: CASSDNREKLFF

j_call: TRBJ2-7
d_call: TRBD2
v_call: TRBV7-6
clone_size: -
cdr3_nt: TGTGCCAGCAGCCCCGGTTCGGGGGGGACCTCCTACGAGCAGTACTTC
cdr3_aa: CASSPGSGGTSYEQYF

j_call: TRBJ1-2
d_call: -
v_call: TRBV30
clone_size: few
cdr3_nt: TGTGCCTGGAGTTTTGACTCACGGTACACCTTC
cdr3_aa: CAWSFDSRYTF

j_call: TRBJ2-7
d_call: TRBD1
v_call: TRBV7-8
clone_size: -
cdr3_nt: TGTGCCAGCAGTCAGGACAGGGCCTACTCCGACGAGCAGTACTTC
cdr3_aa: CASSQDRAYSDEQYF

j_call: TRBJ2-7
d_call: TRBD1
v_call: TRBV20-1
clone_size: -
cdr3_nt: TGCAGTGCTAGGGACAGGGCAGGAGACTACGAGCAGTACTTC
cdr3_aa: CSARDRAGDYEQYF

j_call: TRBJ1-5
d_call: -
v_call: TRBV7-2
clone_size: -
cdr3_nt: TGTGCCAGCAGCTTCCCCTATAGCAATCAGCCCCAGCATTTT
cdr3_aa: CASSFPYSNQPQHF

j_call: TRBJ1-2
d_call: TRBD1
v_call: TRBV29-1
clone_size: -
cdr3_nt: TGCAGCGCTGCCTCAGAGGGGGCGGTAGGAAACACCTTC
cdr3_aa: CSAASEGAVGNTF

j_call: TRBJ1-2
d_call: -
v_call: TRBV12-3/TRBV12-4
clone_size: -
cdr3_nt: TGTGCCAGCAGTACAGGTTTGAGGGGCTACACCTTC
cdr3_aa: CASSTGLRGYTF

j_call: TRBJ2-1
d_call: -
v_call: TRBV2
clone_size: once
cdr3_nt: TGTGCCAGCAGTGAAAAGGTGACTCCTAGTAATGGGCAGTTCTTC
cdr3_aa: CASSEKVTPSNGQFF

j_call: TRBJ2-1
d_call: TRBD1
v_call: TRBV6-6
clone_size: many
cdr3_nt: TGTGCCAGCCGCCGGACAGGGCATGAGCAGTTCTTC
cdr3_aa: CASRRTGHEQFF

j_call: TRBJ2-2
d_call: -
v_call: TRBV11-3
clone_size: many
cdr3_nt: TGTGCCAGCAGCTCCGGACTATCGAACGGGGAGCTGTTTTTT
cdr3_aa: CASSSGLSNGELFF

j_call: TRBJ2-6
d_call: -
v_call: TRBV10-1
clone_size: once
cdr3_nt: TGCGCCAGCAGTGAGGGGGGGCCTGGGGCCAACGTCCTGACTTTC
cdr3_aa: CASSEGGPGANVLTF

j_call: TRBJ1-5
d_call: TRBD1
v_call: TRBV29-1
clone_size: few
cdr3_nt: TGCAGCGTCACGTCCCGGGACAGTGATAGCAATCAGCCCCAGCATTTT
cdr3_aa: CSVTSRDSDSNQPQHF

j_call: TRBJ2-5
d_call: -
v_call: TRBV27
clone_size: many
cdr3_nt: TGTGCCAGCAGTCTCACCTACTCAGGGGTCGAGACCCAGTACTTC
cdr3_aa: CASSLTYSGVETQYF

j_call: TRBJ1-2
d_call: -
v_call: TRBV13
clone_size: -
cdr3_nt: TGTGCCAGCACTCGGGGGGACTATGGCTACACCTTC
cdr3_aa: CASTRGDYGYTF

j_call: TRBJ1-1
d_call: -
v_call: TRBV29-1
clone_size: -
cdr3_nt: TGCAGCGTTGACAGGGTGGGGAACACTGAAGCTTTCTTT
cdr3_aa: CSVDRVGNTEAFF

j_call: TRBJ1-6
d_call: -
v_call: TRBV12-3/TRBV12-4
clone_size: -
cdr3_nt: TGTGCCAGCAGTGGAGGGGATCAGCCCCTCCACTTT
cdr3_aa: CASSGGDQPLHF

j_call: TRBJ2-6
d_call: TRBD1
v_call: TRBV4-1
clone_size: many
cdr3_nt: TGCGCCAGCAGCCAGACAGGGGCTGGGGCCAACGTCCTGACTTTC
cdr3_aa: CASSQTGAGANVLTF

j_call: TRBJ1-1
d_call: -
v_call: TRBV5-5
clone_size: many
cdr3_nt: TGTGCCAGCAGCTTGGTCTACGGGGTTAAGAGGCCCACTGAAGCTTTCTTT
cdr3_aa: CASSLVYGVKRPTEAFF

j_call: TRBJ2-6
d_call: TRBD2
v_call: TRBV5-1
clone_size: many
cdr3_nt: TGCGCCAGCAGCACAGGACTAGCGGGAGAAGATGGGGCCAACGTCCTGACTTTC
cdr3_aa: CASSTGLAGEDGANVLTF

j_call: TRBJ1-4
d_call: -
v_call: TRBV19
clone_size: many
cdr3_nt: TGTGCCAGTAGTAACCGAGTGGGGAGAGGTGAAAAACTGTTTTTT
cdr3_aa: CASSNRVGRGEKLFF

j_call: TRBJ2-5
d_call: TRBD2
v_call: TRBV9
clone_size: -
cdr3_nt: TGTGCCAGCAGCTCGAAAACGGGAGGCGAAGAGACCCAGTACTTC
cdr3_aa: CASSSKTGGEETQYF

j_call: TRBJ2-5
d_call: -
v_call: TRBV29-1
clone_size: many
cdr3_nt: TGCAGCGTTCCGGGACGGAAGACCCAGTACTTC
cdr3_aa: CSVPGRKTQYF

j_call: TRBJ2-6
d_call: -
v_call: TRBV3-1
clone_size: many
cdr3_nt: TGTGCCAGCAGCCAAAGGGTACCCGGGGCCAACGTCCTGACTTTC
cdr3_aa: CASSQRVPGANVLTF

j_call: TRBJ2-7
d_call: TRBD2
v_call: TRBV12-3/TRBV12-4
clone_size: many
cdr3_nt: TGTGCCAGCACCCCAGCGGGGGCACACTACGAGCAGTACTTC
cdr3_aa: CASTPAGAHYEQYF

j_call: TRBJ1-1
d_call: -
v_call: TRBV2
clone_size: -
cdr3_nt: TGTGCCAGCTGTCGGGTGGCCACTGAAGCTTTCTTT
cdr3_aa: CASCRVATEAFF

j_call: TRBJ2-2
d_call: -
v_call: TRBV7-6
clone_size: many
cdr3_nt: TGTGCCAGCAGCTTAGACTTGCGTGGGGAGCTGTTTTTT
cdr3_aa: CASSLDLRGELFF

j_call: TRBJ2-7
d_call: TRBD2
v_call: TRBV6-5
clone_size: -
cdr3_nt: TGTGCCAGCAGACCGGGGAGGGGCCCTACCTCCCCTTCCTACGAGCAGTACTTC
cdr3_aa: CASRPGRGPTSPSYEQYF

j_call: TRBJ2-1
d_call: -
v_call: TRBV7-2
clone_size: -
cdr3_nt: TGTGCCAGCAGCCTCCCTCGGGATCTCAAGGAGCAGTTCTTC
cdr3_aa: CASSLPRDLKEQFF

j_call: TRBJ1-3
d_call: -
v_call: TRBV4-3
clone_size: few
cdr3_nt: TGCGCCAGCAGCCAACTTGACGGAACCTCTGGAAACACCATATATTTT
cdr3_aa: CASSQLDGTSGNTIYF

j_call: TRBJ2-5
d_call: -
v_call: TRBV18
clone_size: many
cdr3_nt: TGTGCCAGCTCACCACAAAGAGCTGAGACCCAGTACTTC
cdr3_aa: CASSPQRAETQYF

j_call: TRBJ1-1
d_call: -
v_call: TRBV13
clone_size: -
cdr3_nt: TGTGCCAGCAGCTTAGAAAGTTGGGAGGGTGAAGCTTTCTTT
cdr3_aa: CASSLESWEGEAFF

j_call: TRBJ2-7
d_call: -
v_call: TRBV6-5
clone_size: many
cdr3_nt: TGTGCCAGCAGTTACTCGAGATTCAACGAGCAGTACTTC
cdr3_aa: CASSYSRFNEQYF

j_call: TRBJ1-4
d_call: -
v_call: TRBV20-1
clone_size: -
cdr3_nt: TGCAGTGCTAGCGGCGGGGAGACAAACAATGAAAAACTGTTTTTT
cdr3_aa: CSASGGETNNEKLFF

j_call: TRBJ2-3
d_call: TRBD2
v_call: TRBV7-9
clone_size: once
cdr3_nt: TGTGCCAGCAGCTTAGCCCCACTAGCGGGAGGGAAGCAGTATTTT
cdr3_aa: CASSLAPLAGGKQYF

j_call: TRBJ2-2
d_call: TRBD1
v_call: TRBV12-3/TRBV12-4
clone_size: -
cdr3_nt: TGTGCCAGCAGTTCAGGGGGAGAGGAGCTGTTTTTT
cdr3_aa: CASSSGGEELFF

j_call: TRBJ2-2
d_call: -
v_call: TRBV13
clone_size: -
cdr3_nt: TGTGCCAGCAGCTTAACGTTGCGGGAGAACACCGGGGAGCTGTTTTTT
cdr3_aa: CASSLTLRENTGELFF

j_call: TRBJ2-7
d_call: -
v_call: TRBV12-3/TRBV12-4
clone_size: -
cdr3_nt: TGTGCCAGCAGTTCCCCTCCCGGATCCAATGAGCAGTACTTC
cdr3_aa: CASSSPPGSNEQYF

j_call: TRBJ1-4
d_call: -
v_call: TRBV19
clone_size: -
cdr3_nt: TGTGCCAGTAGTATTGGGGCTAGGGGCTACAATGAAAAACTGTTTTTT
cdr3_aa: CASSIGARGYNEKLFF

j_call: TRBJ1-1
d_call: TRBD1
v_call: TRBV10-3
clone_size: -
cdr3_nt: TGTGCCATCGGACAGGGGACTGAAGCTTTCTTT
cdr3_aa: CAIGQGTEAFF

j_call: TRBJ2-7
d_call: -
v_call: TRBV6-4
clone_size: -
cdr3_nt: TGTGCCAGCAGTGACGCAAAGATATCAGTTTACGAGCAGTACTTC
cdr3_aa: CASSDAKISVYEQYF

j_call: TRBJ2-5
d_call: TRBD2
v_call: TRBV19
clone_size: -
cdr3_nt: TGTGCCAGTAGTTTTTCCCCTAGCGGGACCATCCAAGAGACCCAGTACTTC
cdr3_aa: CASSFSPSGTIQETQYF

j_call: TRBJ1-1
d_call: TRBD1
v_call: TRBV5-6
clone_size: many
cdr3_nt: TGTGCCAGCATCCAGACAGGGGGCACTGAAGCTTTCTTT
cdr3_aa: CASIQTGGTEAFF

j_call: TRBJ1-5
d_call: TRBD1
v_call: TRBV20-1
clone_size: many
cdr3_nt: TGCAGTGCTGGACAGGGCGGTACGCCCCAGCATTTT
cdr3_aa: CSAGQGGTPQHF